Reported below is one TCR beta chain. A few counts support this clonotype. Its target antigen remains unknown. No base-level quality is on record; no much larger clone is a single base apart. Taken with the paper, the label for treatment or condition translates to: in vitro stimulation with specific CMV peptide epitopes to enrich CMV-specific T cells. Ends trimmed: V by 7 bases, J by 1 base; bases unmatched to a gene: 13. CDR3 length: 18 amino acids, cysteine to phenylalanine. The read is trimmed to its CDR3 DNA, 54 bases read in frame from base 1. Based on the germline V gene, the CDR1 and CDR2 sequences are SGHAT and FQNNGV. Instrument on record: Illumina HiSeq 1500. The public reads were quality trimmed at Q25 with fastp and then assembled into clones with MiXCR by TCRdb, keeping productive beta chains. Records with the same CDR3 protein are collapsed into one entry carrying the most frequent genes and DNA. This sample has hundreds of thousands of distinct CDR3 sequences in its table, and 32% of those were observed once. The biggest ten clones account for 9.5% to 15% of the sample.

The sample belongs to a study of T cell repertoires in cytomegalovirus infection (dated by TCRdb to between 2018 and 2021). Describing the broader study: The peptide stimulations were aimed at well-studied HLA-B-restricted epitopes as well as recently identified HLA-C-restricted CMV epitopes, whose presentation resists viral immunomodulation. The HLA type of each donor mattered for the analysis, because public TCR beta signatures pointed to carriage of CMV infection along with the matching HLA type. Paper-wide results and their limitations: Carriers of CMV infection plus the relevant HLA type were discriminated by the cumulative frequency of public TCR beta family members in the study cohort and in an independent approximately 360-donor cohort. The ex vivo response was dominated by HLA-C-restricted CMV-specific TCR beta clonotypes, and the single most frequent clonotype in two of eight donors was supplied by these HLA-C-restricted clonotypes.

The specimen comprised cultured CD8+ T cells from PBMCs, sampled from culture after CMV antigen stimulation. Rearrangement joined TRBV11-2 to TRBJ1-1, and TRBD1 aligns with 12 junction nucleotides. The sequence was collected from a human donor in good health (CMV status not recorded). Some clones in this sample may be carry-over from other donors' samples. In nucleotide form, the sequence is TGTGCCAGCAAACCACCGGGACAGGGGGCAGGGGGGAACACTGAAGCTTTCTTT. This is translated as CASKPPGQGAGGNTEAFF.